What follows are 25 T cell receptor beta chains derived from one specimen sequenced in a study of control samples from healthy donors and cancer patients. TCRdb keeps only in-frame clones here, not all; method: immunoSEQ multiplex PCR. The top ten clones hold around 9.3% of a sample with 150,000 to 200,000 clones, about 94% of them seen once. The sample was blood. The receptors originated from a woman in her thirties or forties in good health.

CDR3 DNA sequence: TGTGCCAGCAGCCCCGGGACAGGAGCAAAACTGTTTTTT. Its translation is CASSPGTGAKLFF. This chain connects TRBV9 to TRBJ1-4, with TRBD1 matching over 8 bases. The CDR3 is 13 amino acids. Germline V lookup: CDR1 SGDLS, CDR2 YYNGEE. Unmatched junction bases numbered 6, after V lost 4 bases and J lost 10 bases.

This clone was observed a few times. This chain links TRBV4-1 with TRBJ1-5; the D gene is possibly TRBD1 (5 bases). The CDR3 is 17 amino acids. The germline V gene has CDR1 MGHRA and CDR2 YSYEKL. Trimming left V 4 bases short and J 4 bases short, with 20 bases between. The chain's CDR3 is CASSPQGGLGLNQPQHF. The CDR3, as DNA: TGCGCCAGCAGCCCCCAGGGAGGGCTGGGGCTTAATCAGCCCCAGCATTTT.

Turning to this clone: One end of the junction is discordant with germline, which a read error may explain. This sequence joins TRBV6-6 and TRBJ1-5, with 7 nucleotides matching TRBD1. This CDR3 has 14 residues. Germline CDR1 MNHNY, CDR2 SVGAGI (reference sequence). The DNA of the CDR3 is TGTGCCACCGGTCCCCGGGACAGCAGTCAGCCCCAGCATTTT. This gives the protein CATGPRDSSQPQHF.

V usage is TRBV7-2 and J usage is TRBJ1-2; TRBD1 aligns across 9 bases. Trimming at V came to 4 bases and at J to 7 bases, leaving 4 bases not matched to a gene. The CDR3 has 13 residues. Per the germline V gene, CDR1 is SGHTA and CDR2 is FQGNSA. The CDR3 sequence is CASSSGQGGGYTF. CDR3 nucleotides: TGTGCCAGCAGCTCGGGACAGGGAGGTGGCTACACCTTC.

CDR3 loop: CSAAREDQYF. CDR3 bases: TGCAGTGCTGCCAGGGAAGACCAGTACTTC. V usage is TRBV20-1 and J usage is TRBJ2-5; D might be TRBD1 (5 bases). The length of the CDR3 is 10 residues. Trimming stripped 5 bases from V and 10 bases from J, with 11 bases between. CDR1 is DFQATT, CDR2 SNEGSKA, per germline (reference sequence).

CDR3 in DNA: TGTGCCAGCGGGAGGGGACAGGTCCCGCTTAGCAATCAGCCCCAGCATTTT. It specifies CASGRGQVPLSNQPQHF. The V gene is TRBV19, the J gene TRBJ1-5, with 8 bases identical to TRBD1. This CDR3 has 17 residues. The J segment lost 0 bases and the V segment lost 9 bases, leaving 13 bases of the junction unmatched. Germline V gives CDR1 LNHDA, CDR2 SQIVND (reference sequence).

The J gene is TRBJ2-7, the V gene TRBV5-1; tentative D call: TRBD2 (6 bases). Germline-derived CDR1 and CDR2 are SGHRS and YFSETQ. The CDR3 spans 14 residues. Trimming stripped 0 bases from V and 1 base from J, with 8 bases between. The CDR3 sequence: CASSLGDLSYEQYF. The CDR3 DNA is TGCGCCAGCAGCTTGGGGGACTTGTCCTACGAGCAGTACTTC.

The V and J genes are TRBV3-1 (or the pseudogene TRBV3-2) and TRBJ1-2; D is possibly TRBD1 (6 bases). Germline assignment: CDR1 LGHDT and CDR2 YNNKEL (reference sequence). Trimming cost V 3 bases and J 7 bases, with 15 bases left between them. The CDR3 runs to 14 residues. CDR3 bases: TGTGCCAGCAGCCAGATCTCGGGGGCCGGTGGCTACACCTTC. Its translation: CASSQISGAGGYTF.

On this clone: Because the CDR3's place on the DNA is in doubt, the DNA is left out and the CDR3 is given as listed by TCRdb. The rearrangement links TRBV28 to TRBJ1-2. Germline V gene lookup returns CDR1 MDHEN and CDR2 SYDVKM. The CDR3 length is 12 residues, termini included. CDR3: CASSFLWYGYTF.

The V gene is TRBV6-5, the J gene TRBJ1-3; D unclear. V lost 0 bases to trimming and J lost 0 bases, with 9 bases between them. CDR1 and CDR2 (germline): MNHEY, SVGAGI. CDR3 length: 16 amino acids. CDR3 nucleotides: TGTGCCAGCAGTTACTCGTGGCGCGGCTCTGGAAACACCATATATTTT. It encodes CASSYSWRGSGNTIYF.

This chain's CDR3 is CASSRITGLVETQYF. DNA for the CDR3: TGTGCCAGCAGCCGTATTACAGGGTTGGTAGAGACCCAGTACTTC. The chain uses TRBV14 and TRBJ2-5, with D maybe TRBD1 (6 bases). Per germline, CDR1 SGHDN and CDR2 FVKESK. The CDR3 covers 15 residues. V was trimmed by 4 bases and J by 4 bases, leaving 16 bases between them.

The rearrangement links TRBV19 to TRBJ2-3, with unresolved D. The CDR3 runs to 15 residues. The germline CDR1 and CDR2 sequences are LNHDA and SQIVND (reference sequence). V shed 1 base and J shed 6 bases, with 14 bases lying between them. Written as DNA, the CDR3 is TGTGCCAGTAGTATAGGGGTCGGGTTTAAGGATACGCAGTATTTT. This translates into CASSIGVGFKDTQYF.

The rearrangement links TRBV2 to TRBJ2-3; 15 bases fit TRBD2. Per germline, CDR1 SNHLY and CDR2 FYNNEI. The CDR3 is 17 residues long. V was clipped by 4 bases and J by 6 bases; unmatched bases: 8. CDR3 in DNA: TGTGCCAGCAGTGCCGCCGGGACTAGCGGGGGGTGGGATACGCAGTATTTT. Residues: CASSAAGTSGGWDTQYF. Filled out from reference TRBV2 and TRBJ2-3, the complete variable domain reads EPEVTQTPSHQVTQMGQEVILRCVPISNHLYFYWYRQILGQKVEFLVSFYNNEISEKSEIFDDQFSVERPDGSNFTLKIRSTKLEDSAMYFCASSAAGTSGGWDTQYFGPGTRLTVL.

This chain links TRBV19 with TRBJ2-3; 10 bases fit TRBD1. Trimming at V came to 1 base and at J to 6 bases, leaving 7 bases not matched to a gene. Germline lookup yields CDR1 LNHDA and CDR2 SQIVND (reference sequence). The CDR3 loop spans 16 amino acids. The CDR3 loop reads CASSIGDRGRMDTQYF. The CDR3 DNA sequence: TGTGCCAGTAGTATAGGGGACAGGGGAAGGATGGATACGCAGTATTTT.

This clone was counted a few times. One end of the junction is discordant with germline, which a read error may explain. The chain uses TRBV7-7 and TRBJ2-2; possibly TRBD2 for D (6 bases). This CDR3 is built from 16 residues. CDR1 is SSHAT and CDR2 is FNYEAQ in the germline V gene (reference sequence). Written as DNA, the CDR3 is TGTGCTAGCAGCATCAAGTGGGGGGAACGGACCGGGGAGCTGTTTTTT. Translating gives CASSIKWGERTGELFF.

The chain employs TRBV7-8 and TRBJ1-1; 9 positions match TRBD1. The junction had 6 bases not matched to a gene; V was cut back by 5 bases and J by 8 bases. The germline V gene encodes CDR1 SGHVS and CDR2 FQNEAQ. CDR3 length: 13 residues. The CDR3 here is CASSPQGAWEAFF. CDR3 DNA: TGTGCCAGCAGCCCACAGGGGGCATGGGAAGCTTTCTTT. The variable domain in full, completed from reference TRBV7-8 and TRBJ1-1, reads GAGVSQSPRYKVAKRGQDVALRCDPISGHVSLFWYQQALGQGPEFLTYFQNEAQLDKSGLPSDRFFAERPEGSVSTLKIQRTQQEDSAVYLCASSPQGAWEAFFGQGTRLTVV.

The chain uses TRBV27 and TRBJ1-3; D perhaps matches TRBD1 (6 bases). Between the trimmed V and J ends, which lost 6 bases and 7 bases, there was a span of 13 bases. CDR3 length: 13 residues. Looked up from germline, CDR1 is MNHEY and CDR2 is SMNVEV (reference sequence). CDR3 loop: CASSPRGMNTIYF. The CDR3, as DNA: TGTGCCAGCAGCCCAAGGGGGATGAACACCATATATTTT.

The chain is built from TRBV7-9 and TRBJ2-5; TRBD1 matches 8 bases. The germline V gene encodes CDR1 SEHNR and CDR2 FQNEAQ (reference sequence). Trimming at V came to 6 bases and at J to 2 bases, leaving 2 bases not matched to a gene. The length of the CDR3 is 13 residues. The CDR3 DNA sequence: TGTGCCAGCAGGGGACAGGAACAAGAGACCCAGTACTTC. The encoded protein is CASRGQEQETQYF. Complete variable domain (other parts from reference TRBV7-9 and TRBJ2-5): DTGVSQNPRHKITKRGQNVTFRCDPISEHNRLYWYRQTLGQGPEFLTYFQNEAQLEKSRLLSDRFSAERPKGSFSTLEIQRTEQGDSAMYLCASRGQEQETQYFGPGTRLLVL.

The V and J genes are TRBV6-6 and TRBJ2-3, with D perhaps TRBD1 (6 bases). The CDR3 loop spans 16 amino acids. In germline, CDR1 is MNHNY, CDR2 SVGAGI (reference sequence). The V end was cut by 4 bases, the J end by 4 bases, with 18 bases between. The CDR3 nucleotides read TGTGCCAGCAGTTCCCGACCCGGTGGGGGCCCAGATACGCAGTATTTT. Protein product: CASSSRPGGGPDTQYF.

The CDR3 spells CASSGGQGTYEQYF. As DNA, the CDR3 is TGTGCCAGCAGTGGGGGACAGGGAACCTACGAGCAGTACTTC. V and J are TRBV2 and TRBJ2-7, with 9 positions matching TRBD1. CDR1 and CDR2 from the germline V gene are SNHLY and FYNNEI. The V and J ends lost 4 bases and 2 bases, in that order; junction bases with no gene match: 3. There are 14 residues in the CDR3.

V usage is TRBV5-6 and J usage is TRBJ1-4; D is possibly TRBD1 (6 bases). Germline lookup yields CDR1 SGHDT and CDR2 YYEEEE. V gave up 0 bases and J gave up 6 bases, with 6 bases separating them. The CDR3 length is 13 residues. Here the CDR3 reads CASSLAGDEKLFF. The CDR3 bases are TGTGCCAGCAGCTTGGCAGGGGATGAAAAACTGTTTTTT.

This chain's CDR3 is CASSQAGGRTEAFF. The CDR3 nucleotides are TGTGCCAGCAGCCAAGCCGGGGGTAGGACTGAAGCTTTCTTT. The chain couples TRBV3-1 (or the pseudogene TRBV3-2) to TRBJ1-1; D is perhaps TRBD1 (5 bases). CDR1 is LGHDT, CDR2 YNNKEL, per germline (reference sequence). V was pared by 1 base and J by 5 bases, with 11 bases between. This CDR3 region has 14 residues.

The chain combines TRBV10-3 with TRBJ1-1; 9 nucleotides agree with TRBD1. Germline assignment: CDR1 ENHRY and CDR2 SYGVKD. The CDR3 is made up of 14 amino acids. V gave up 7 bases and J gave up 8 bases; unmatched junction bases: 11. CDR3 DNA: TGTGCCATCATGAGATCTGGGACAGGGTACGAAGCTTTCTTT. Translated: CAIMRSGTGYEAFF.

The rearrangement uses TRBV6-5 and TRBJ2-2, with 7 bases lining up with TRBD1. Germline V gene lookup returns CDR1 MNHEY and CDR2 SVGAGI. CDR3 length equals 16 residues. The ends lost 0 bases at V and 5 bases at J; junction bases unmatched: 6. The CDR3 is CASSYSTGRGTGELFF. For the CDR3, the DNA is TGTGCCAGCAGTTACTCGACAGGGAGAGGAACCGGGGAGCTGTTTTTT.

V usage is TRBV27 and J usage is TRBJ2-3, with 9 bases fitting TRBD2. This CDR3 has 15 residues. Losses at the gene ends were 8 bases for V and 3 bases for J; bases not matched to a gene: 9. Germline CDR1 is MNHEY and CDR2 is SMNVEV (reference sequence). CDR3 region: CASRIGGRVTDTQYF. CDR3 coding DNA: TGTGCCAGCCGTATTGGCGGGAGGGTAACAGATACGCAGTATTTT.